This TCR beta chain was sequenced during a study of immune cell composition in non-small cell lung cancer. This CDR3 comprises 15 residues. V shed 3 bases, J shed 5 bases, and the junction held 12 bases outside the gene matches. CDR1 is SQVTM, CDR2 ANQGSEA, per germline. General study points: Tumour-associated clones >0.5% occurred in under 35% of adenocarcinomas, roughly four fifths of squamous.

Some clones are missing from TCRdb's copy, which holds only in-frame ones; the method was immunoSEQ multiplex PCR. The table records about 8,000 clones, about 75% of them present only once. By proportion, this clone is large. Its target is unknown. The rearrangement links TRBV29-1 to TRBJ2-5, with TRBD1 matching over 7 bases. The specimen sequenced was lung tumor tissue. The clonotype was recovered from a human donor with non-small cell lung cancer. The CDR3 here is CSVDLQGQVGETQYF. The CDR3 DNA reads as TGCAGCGTTGACCTGCAAGGACAGGTTGGGGAGACCCAGTACTTC. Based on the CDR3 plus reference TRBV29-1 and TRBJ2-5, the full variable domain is SAVISQKPSRDICQRGTSLTIQCQVDSQVTMMFWYRQQPGQSLTLIATANQGSEATYESGFVIDKFPISRPNLTFSTLTVSNMSPEDSSIYLCSVDLQGQVGETQYFGPGTRLLVL.